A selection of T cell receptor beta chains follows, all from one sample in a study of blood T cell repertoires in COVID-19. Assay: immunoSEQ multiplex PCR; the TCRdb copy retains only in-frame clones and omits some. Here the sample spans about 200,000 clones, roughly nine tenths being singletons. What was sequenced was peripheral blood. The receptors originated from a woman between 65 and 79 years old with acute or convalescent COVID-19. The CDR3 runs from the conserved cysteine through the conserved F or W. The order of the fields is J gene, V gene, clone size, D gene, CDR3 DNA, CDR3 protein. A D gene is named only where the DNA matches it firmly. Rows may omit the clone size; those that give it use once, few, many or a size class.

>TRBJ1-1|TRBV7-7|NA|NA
TGTGCCAGCAGCGCCCTGGGGTCAGGGGAGGGTACTGAAGCTTTCTTT
CASSALGSGEGTEAFF
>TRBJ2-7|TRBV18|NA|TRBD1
TGTGCCAGCTCACCTGGACAGGGAAGGTACGAGCAGTACTTC
CASSPGQGRYEQYF
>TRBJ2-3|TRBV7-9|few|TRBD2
TGTGCCAGCAGCCTCATCGGGACTAGCGGGGCCACAGATACGCAGTATTTT
CASSLIGTSGATDTQYF
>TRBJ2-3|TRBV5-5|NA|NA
TGTGCCAGCAGCTTCAGAGACTACGGCACAGATACGCAGTATTTT
CASSFRDYGTDTQYF
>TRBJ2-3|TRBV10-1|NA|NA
TGCGCCAGCAGCCCCAGCGGGCGAGAGACAGATACGCAGTATTTT
CASSPSGRETDTQYF
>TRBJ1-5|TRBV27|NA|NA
TGTGCCAGCAGCAGTCGGGAACCGCATACCTATCAGCCCCAGCATTTT
CASSSREPHTYQPQHF
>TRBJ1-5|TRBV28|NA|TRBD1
TGTGCCAGCGGGAAGACAGGGGGCGGTCAGCCCCAGCATTTT
CASGKTGGGQPQHF
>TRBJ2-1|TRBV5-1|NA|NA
TGCGCCAGCAGCTCAGCGAATGAGCAGTTCTTC
CASSSANEQFF
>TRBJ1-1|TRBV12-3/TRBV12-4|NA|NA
TGTGCCAGCAGATTCAGGGACACTGAAGCTTTCTTT
CASRFRDTEAFF
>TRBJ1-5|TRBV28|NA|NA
TGTGCCAGCAGTACTACCCCTTGGCGTTCGAATCAGCCCCAGCATTTT
CASSTTPWRSNQPQHF
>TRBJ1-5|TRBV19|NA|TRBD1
TGTGCCAGTAGTACTAAAGGGACAGGGAGCGGCCAGCCCCAGCATTTT
CASSTKGTGSGQPQHF
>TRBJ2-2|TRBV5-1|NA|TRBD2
TGCGCCAGCAGCTCCTTGGGTAGCGGGAGAACCGGGGAGCTGTTTTTT
CASSSLGSGRTGELFF
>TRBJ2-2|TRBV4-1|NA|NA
TGCGCCAGCAGCCAAGTTCAGGCGAACACCGGGGAGCTGTTTTTT
CASSQVQANTGELFF
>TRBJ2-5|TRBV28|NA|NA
TGTGCCAGCACCGACAGCCTCCGGGAGACCCAGTACTTC
CASTDSLRETQYF
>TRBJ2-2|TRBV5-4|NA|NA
TGTGCCAGCAAGGAACTCCCGACCGCGGACACCGGGGAGCTGTTTTTT
CASKELPTADTGELFF
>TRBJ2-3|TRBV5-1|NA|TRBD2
TGCGCCAGCAGCTTGCTAGCGGGGTTCACAGATACGCAGTATTTT
CASSLLAGFTDTQYF
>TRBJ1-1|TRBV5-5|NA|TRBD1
TGTGCCAGCAGCTTGGGGGCAGGGGGCACTGAAGCTTTCTTT
CASSLGAGGTEAFF
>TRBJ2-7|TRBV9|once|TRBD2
TGTGCCAGCAGCCCAGACCCAGCGGGGACCTACGAGCAGTACTTC
CASSPDPAGTYEQYF
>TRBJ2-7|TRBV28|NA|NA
TGTGCCAGCAGTTTAGCGGGGCCCCCCTACGAGCAGTACTTC
CASSLAGPPYEQYF
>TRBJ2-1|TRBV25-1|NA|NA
TGTGCCAGCAGTGAATATCGCGGGTACAATGAGCAGTTCTTC
CASSEYRGYNEQFF
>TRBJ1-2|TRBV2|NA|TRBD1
TGTGCCAGCAGGGAAACAGGGGCGGCAGGTGGCTACACCTTC
CASRETGAAGGYTF
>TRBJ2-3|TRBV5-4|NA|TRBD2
TGTGCCAGCAGCTTGGCCACAACTAGCGGTAAAACAGATACGCAGTATTTT
CASSLATTSGKTDTQYF